This T cell receptor beta chain appears in the sequencing data of a study of graft-versus-host responses after intestinal transplantation. Study-level background: Those transplanted obtained multivisceral, liver-intestinal, or isolated intestinal grafts. Study-wide findings and caveats: There was an association between peak levels of circulating GvH clones and early post-transplant HvG declines. Marrow from the recipient contained GvH clones, some of which had appeared first in ileum or blood.

Generated by immunoSEQ multiplex PCR, the TCRdb table keeps only in-frame clones and is missing some. Altogether approximately 90,000 clones are present, less than 90% being singletons, with the ten largest covering 0.28%. Germline lookup yields CDR1 SGHTA and CDR2 FQGNSA. Trimming cost V 5 bases and J 3 bases, with 8 bases left between them. The CDR3 has 13 amino acids. Concerning this clone itself: Its antigen is unidentified.

This receptor was taken from a human donor who was the organ donor for an intestinal transplant. The source was unstimulated CD4+ T cells sorted from spleen or lymph node cells, collected before transplant. V gene TRBV7-2 combines with J gene TRBJ1-3, with a tentative D call TRBD1 (5 bases). Written as DNA, the CDR3 is TGTGCCAGCAGCGCGCAGGGTGGAAACACCATATATTTT. It specifies CASSAQGGNTIYF.